This TCR beta chain came from a study of cytotoxic CD8 clonotypes in ibrutinib-treated CLL. Study context: Partial responders around 24, complete 2; around twelve progressed and some 15 stayed in remission by median roughly 70 months. Study observations and caveats: Sustained-remission and progressing patients were not sampled at matched times. Under treatment, the uncommon public clonotypes either contracted or remained stable.

As to this clone: Its antigen is currently unknown.

V was trimmed by 3 bases and J by 13 bases, leaving 16 bases between them. This CDR3 has 14 residues. Germline values: CDR1 MNHEY, CDR2 SVGAGI. TCRdb's copy holds only in-frame clones and misses some; the assay was immunoSEQ multiplex PCR. The sample holds 13,000 to 15,000 clones, around half seen once. Sequencing used PBMCs, obtained at an approximately 25-month disease-progression time point, from a patient treated with ibrutinib. The chain is built from TRBV6-5 and TRBJ1-6; D is ambiguous. The sequence was obtained from a human donor with chronic lymphocytic leukemia. The CDR3 reads CASSYIREIHPLHF. The CDR3 coding sequence is TGTGCCAGCAGTTATATTAGGGAAATTCACCCCCTCCACTTT.